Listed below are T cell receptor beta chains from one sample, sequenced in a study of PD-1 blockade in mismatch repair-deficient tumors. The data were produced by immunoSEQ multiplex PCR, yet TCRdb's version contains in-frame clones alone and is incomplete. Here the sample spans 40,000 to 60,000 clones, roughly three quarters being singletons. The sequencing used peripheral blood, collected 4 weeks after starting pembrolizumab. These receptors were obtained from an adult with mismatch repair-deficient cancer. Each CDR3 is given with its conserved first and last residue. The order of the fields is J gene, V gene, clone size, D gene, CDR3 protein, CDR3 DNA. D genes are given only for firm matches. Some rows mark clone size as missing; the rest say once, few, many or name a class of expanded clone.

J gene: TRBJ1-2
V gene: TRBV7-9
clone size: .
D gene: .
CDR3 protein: CASSFSTGSNYGYTF
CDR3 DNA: TGTGCCAGCAGCTTTAGTACAGGCTCTAACTATGGCTACACCTTC

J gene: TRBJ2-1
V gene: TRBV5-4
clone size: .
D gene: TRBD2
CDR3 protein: CASRGLAGTNEQFF
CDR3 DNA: TGTGCCAGCAGAGGGCTAGCGGGAACAAATGAGCAGTTCTTC

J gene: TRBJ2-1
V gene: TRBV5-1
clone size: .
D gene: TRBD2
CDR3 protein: CASSPGSSGSYLNEQFF
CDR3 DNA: TGCGCCAGCAGCCCAGGATCTAGCGGGAGCTATTTGAATGAGCAGTTCTTC

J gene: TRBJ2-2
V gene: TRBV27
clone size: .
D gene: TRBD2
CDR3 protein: CASPLQAGGTGELFF
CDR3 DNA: TGTGCCAGCCCTTTACAGGCGGGAGGTACCGGGGAGCTGTTTTTT

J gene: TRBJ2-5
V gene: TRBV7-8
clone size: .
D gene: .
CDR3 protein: CASSLVAETQYF
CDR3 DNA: TGTGCCAGCAGCTTAGTTGCGGAGACTCAGTACTTC

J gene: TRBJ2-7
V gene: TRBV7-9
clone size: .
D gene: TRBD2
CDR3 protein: CASSTGGSEREQYF
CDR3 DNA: TGTGCCAGCAGCACGGGGGGTAGCGAGCGCGAGCAGTACTTC

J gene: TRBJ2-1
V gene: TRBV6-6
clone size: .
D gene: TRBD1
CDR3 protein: CASSRTGFNEQFF
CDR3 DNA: TGTGCCAGCAGCCGGACAGGCTTTAATGAGCAGTTCTTC

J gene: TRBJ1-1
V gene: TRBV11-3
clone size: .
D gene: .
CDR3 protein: CASTFNRDTEAFF
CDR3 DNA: TGTGCCAGCACCTTCAACCGGGACACTGAAGCTTTCTTT

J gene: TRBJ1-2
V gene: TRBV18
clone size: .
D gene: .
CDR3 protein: CASSPPSANYGYTF
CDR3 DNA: TGTGCCAGCTCACCACCGTCAGCTAACTATGGCTACACCTTC

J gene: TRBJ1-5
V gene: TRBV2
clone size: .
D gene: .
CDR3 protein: CASRTTGNQPQHF
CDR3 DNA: TGTGCCAGCAGAACCACAGGGAATCAGCCCCAGCATTTT

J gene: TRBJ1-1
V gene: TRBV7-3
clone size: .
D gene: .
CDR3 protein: CASSLGGRRMNTEAFF
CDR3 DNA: TGTGCCAGCAGCTTAGGAGGGAGGAGGATGAACACTGAAGCTTTCTTT

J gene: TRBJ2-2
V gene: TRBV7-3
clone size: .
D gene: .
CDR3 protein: CASSPRKGRNTGELFF
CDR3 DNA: TGTGCCAGCAGCCCCCGAAAGGGGAGAAACACCGGGGAGCTGTTTTTT

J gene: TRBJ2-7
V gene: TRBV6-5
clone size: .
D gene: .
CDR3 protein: CASSYQESGPNEQYF
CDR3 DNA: TGTGCCAGCAGTTACCAAGAGTCTGGCCCCAACGAGCAGTACTTC

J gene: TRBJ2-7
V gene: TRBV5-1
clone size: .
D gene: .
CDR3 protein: CASSPHSGSGGTYEQYF
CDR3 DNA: TGCGCCAGCAGCCCACACTCGGGGAGCGGCGGGACCTACGAGCAGTACTTC

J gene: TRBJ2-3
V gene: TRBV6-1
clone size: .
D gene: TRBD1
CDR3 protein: CASSEQGASDTQYF
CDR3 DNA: TGTGCCAGCAGTGAACAGGGGGCATCAGATACGCAGTATTTT

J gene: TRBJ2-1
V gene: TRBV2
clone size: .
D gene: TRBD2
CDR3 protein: CASGPGLAGVGKFF
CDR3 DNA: TGTGCCAGCGGGCCGGGACTAGCGGGAGTAGGAAAGTTCTTC

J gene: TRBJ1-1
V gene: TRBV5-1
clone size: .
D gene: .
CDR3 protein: CASSQQQQRDTEAFF
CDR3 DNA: TGCGCCAGCAGCCAACAGCAACAAAGGGACACTGAAGCTTTCTTT

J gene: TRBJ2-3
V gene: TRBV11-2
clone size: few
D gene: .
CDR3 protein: CASSLERFAGGTDTQYF
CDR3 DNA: TGTGCCAGCAGCTTAGAAAGGTTTGCAGGGGGCACAGATACGCAGTATTTT

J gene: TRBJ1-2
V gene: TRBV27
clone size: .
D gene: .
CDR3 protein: CASRAGTEYGYTF
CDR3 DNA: TGTGCCAGCAGGGCCGGGACGGAGTATGGCTACACCTTC

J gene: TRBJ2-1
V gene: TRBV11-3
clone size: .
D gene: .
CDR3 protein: CASSLKRDNEQFF
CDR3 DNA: TGTGCCAGCAGCTTGAAGCGGGACAATGAGCAGTTCTTC

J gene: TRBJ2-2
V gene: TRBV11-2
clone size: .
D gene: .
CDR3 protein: CASSSLRENTGELFF
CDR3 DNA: TGTGCCAGCAGCTCGTTACGGGAGAACACCGGGGAGCTGTTTTTT

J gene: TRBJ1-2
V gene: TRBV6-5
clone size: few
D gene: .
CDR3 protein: CASKGPQGGYTF
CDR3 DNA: TGTGCCAGCAAGGGCCCCCAGGGGGGCTACACCTTC

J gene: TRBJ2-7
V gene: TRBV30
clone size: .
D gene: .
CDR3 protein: CAWSGGTVTYEQYF
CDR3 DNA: TGTGCCTGGAGTGGCGGGACAGTAACCTACGAGCAGTACTTC

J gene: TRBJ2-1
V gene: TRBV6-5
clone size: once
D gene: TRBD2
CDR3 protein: CASTREGPGGEQFF
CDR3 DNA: TGTGCCAGCACCCGGGAGGGCCCCGGGGGTGAGCAGTTCTTC

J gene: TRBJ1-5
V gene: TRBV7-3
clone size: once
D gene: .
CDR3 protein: CASSLSGYSNQPQHF
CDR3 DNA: TGTGCCAGCAGCTTAAGCGGGTATAGCAATCAGCCCCAGCATTTT

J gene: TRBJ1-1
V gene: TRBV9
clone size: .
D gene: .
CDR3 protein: CASSVVIASNTEAFF
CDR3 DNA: TGTGCCAGCAGCGTCGTTATTGCTTCGAACACTGAAGCTTTCTTT

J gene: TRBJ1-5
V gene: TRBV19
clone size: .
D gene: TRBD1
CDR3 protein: CASSTRQGGNQPQHF
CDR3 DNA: TGTGCCAGTAGTACGAGACAGGGAGGCAATCAGCCCCAGCATTTT

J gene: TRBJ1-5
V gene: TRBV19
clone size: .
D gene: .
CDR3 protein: CASSIGQSNQPQHF
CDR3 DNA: TGTGCCAGTAGTATTGGCCAGAGCAATCAGCCCCAGCATTTT

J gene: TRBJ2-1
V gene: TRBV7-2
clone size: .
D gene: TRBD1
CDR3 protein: CASSLTGQVYNEQFF
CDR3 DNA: TGTGCCAGCAGCTTAACGGGACAGGTATACAATGAGCAGTTCTTC